Listed below are T cell receptor beta chains from one sample, sequenced in a study of molecular identifiers for immune sequencing clone quantification. TCRdb processed the PCR reads anew with MiXCR; each CDR3 protein has one entry. The table lists 460,000 or so distinct CDR3 sequences, about 22% of them singletons, with 0.84% in the top ten. Specimen: naive CD8+ T cells from blood, with Jurkat cell RNA spiked in. The receptors shown here come from a human donor in good health. Some libraries in this study had Jurkat cell RNA spiked in. CDR3s include the opening cysteine and the closing phenylalanine or tryptophan. The D gene is left open where the match is weak. Expanded clones are given a class, and other clones once, few, many or no size at all.

>few|TRBJ1-1|TRBV12-3/TRBV12-4|.
TGTGCCAGCAGTTTGCCGGATATGAACACTGAAGCTTTCTTT
CASSLPDMNTEAFF
>many|TRBJ2-7|TRBV4-2|TRBD1
TGTGCCAGCAGCCAAGAGGGACAGTTCTACGAGCAGTACTTC
CASSQEGQFYEQYF
>few|TRBJ2-7|TRBV20-1|.
TGCAGTGCTAGAAACAAACCCTACGAGCAGTACTTC
CSARNKPYEQYF
>many|TRBJ2-2|TRBV7-9|.
TGTGCCAGCAGCTTGGACGAACGCCCGGCTTGGGGCGGGGAGCTGTTTTTT
CASSLDERPAWGGELFF
>many|TRBJ1-1|TRBV25-1|.
TGTGCCAGCTTACATGGCACTGAAGCTTTCTTT
CASLHGTEAFF
>.|TRBJ1-2|TRBV4-3|TRBD1
TGCGCCAGCAGCCAAGACTACAGGGGGCGGACTAACTATGGCTACACCTTC
CASSQDYRGRTNYGYTF
>many|TRBJ2-3|TRBV28|.
TGTGCCAGCAGTTTTCTAAGGCAGGATGGCGGACTTACAGATACGCAGTATTTT
CASSFLRQDGGLTDTQYF
>.|TRBJ2-4|TRBV19|.
TGTGCCAGTAGTATCCTCGCCGGGGGCAAAAACATTCAGTACTTC
CASSILAGGKNIQYF
>many|TRBJ2-2|TRBV6-5|.
TGTGCCAGCAGTCACGTGAGGGACACCGGGGAGCTGTTTTTT
CASSHVRDTGELFF
>.|TRBJ1-5|TRBV7-9|.
TGTGCCAGCAGCCCGACGGATAGCAATCAGCCCCAGCATTTT
CASSPTDSNQPQHF
>.|TRBJ2-7|TRBV11-1|TRBD1
TGTGCCAGCAGCTTAGCGCTTTTTGGGACAGGGTTCTACGAGCAGTACTTC
CASSLALFGTGFYEQYF
>many|TRBJ2-3|TRBV6-5|TRBD2
TGTGCCAGCAGCCAACTAGCGGGAGTGGATGGTACGCAGTATTTT
CASSQLAGVDGTQYF
>few|TRBJ1-6|TRBV6-6|.
TGTGCCAGCCGGGCAGCCTATAATTCACCCCTCCACTTT
CASRAAYNSPLHF
>few|TRBJ1-2|TRBV3-1|TRBD1
TGTGCCAGCAGCCAAGATCGAACAGGGGGCGACTATGGCTACACCTTC
CASSQDRTGGDYGYTF
>many|TRBJ2-3|TRBV2|.
TGTGCCAGCAGTGGGTTGGCAACTAGCACAGATACGCAGTATTTT
CASSGLATSTDTQYF
>.|TRBJ2-2|TRBV28|TRBD1
TGTGCCAGCAGTTTACAGCCACGGGGACAGGGTTCGAACACCGGGGAGCTGTTTTTT
CASSLQPRGQGSNTGELFF
>.|TRBJ2-3|TRBV7-9|TRBD1
TGTGCCAGCAGCCCCCGGACAGGCATGGATACGCAGTATTTT
CASSPRTGMDTQYF
>.|TRBJ2-5|TRBV12-3/TRBV12-4|.
TGTGCCAGCAGCCGCCCACAGGAGCGGGAGACCCAGTACTTC
CASSRPQERETQYF
>many|TRBJ2-3|TRBV6-5|TRBD2
TGTGCCAGCAGCCTTTCGACTAGCGCTCGCACAGATACGCAGTATTTT
CASSLSTSARTDTQYF
>.|TRBJ2-1|TRBV12-3/TRBV12-4|TRBD2
TGTGCCAGCAGCGGACTAGCTGGGAACAATGAGCAGTTCTTC
CASSGLAGNNEQFF
>few|TRBJ1-5|TRBV9|.
TGTGCCAGCAGCGTAGGAGGGGTTGGGAGCAATCAGCCCCAGCATTTT
CASSVGGVGSNQPQHF
>many|TRBJ1-6|TRBV20-1|.
TGCAGTGCTAGAGTCCAAGGGAGTGCTAATAATTCACCCCTCCACTTT
CSARVQGSANNSPLHF
>few|TRBJ1-2|TRBV30|.
TGTGCCTTGAGGGAAGCTAACTATGGCTACACCTTC
CALREANYGYTF
>many|TRBJ2-5|TRBV6-1|.
TGTGCCAGCAGTGTCCGGGACTTCACAAAAGAGACCCAGTACTTC
CASSVRDFTKETQYF
>.|TRBJ2-5|TRBV6-1|TRBD2
TGTGCCAGCAGTGATATGGGAGGGGATGTAGGAGAGACCCAGCACTTC
CASSDMGGDVGETQHF
>many|TRBJ2-3|TRBV6-6|.
TGTGCCACCACACTGGCGGTGGCAGGAGATACGCAGTATTTT
CATTLAVAGDTQYF
>few|TRBJ1-1|TRBV28|.
TGTGCCAGCAGTGATACAGGGAACACTGAAGCTTTCTTT
CASSDTGNTEAFF
>few|TRBJ2-7|TRBV7-9|TRBD1
TGTGCCAGCAGCTTATTTGGCAGGGGGCCAACTTCCTCCTACGAGCAGTACTTC
CASSLFGRGPTSSYEQYF